Below, 29 T cell receptor beta chains from the same sample are listed, as sequenced in a study of T cell responses to AZD1222 COVID-19 vaccine. TCRdb's table, derived via immunoSEQ multiplex PCR, lists solely in-frame clones and lacks some. The sample shows under 300,000 clones, 85% to 95% of them seen only once. The sequences come from peripheral blood, collected on day 0 of AZD1222 vaccination. Source of these receptors: an adult in good health.

The chain links TRBV5-1 to TRBJ1-5, with 7 bases identical to TRBD1. CDR3 length: 15 residues. V shed 1 base, J shed 6 bases, and the junction held 7 bases outside the gene matches. Germline V gene lookup returns CDR1 SGHRS and CDR2 YFSETQ. For the CDR3, the DNA is TGCGCCAGCAGCTTGCTTACAGGGGCGGGTCAGCCCCAGCATTTT. Amino acid sequence: CASSLLTGAGQPQHF.

The V and J genes are TRBV12-3 or TRBV12-4 and TRBJ1-2; D gene ambiguous. This CDR3 spans 12 amino acids. Trimming removed 6 bases at V and 6 bases at J, with 11 bases between. This CDR3 is CASSNRRHGYTF. DNA of the CDR3: TGTGCCAGCAGCAATAGACGTCATGGCTACACCTTC.

With respect to this clone: One end of the junction is discordant with germline, which a read error may explain. The chain combines TRBV5-1 with TRBJ1-1; possibly TRBD1 for D (6 bases). Per the germline V gene, CDR1 is SGHRS and CDR2 is YFSETQ. This CDR3 contains 12 residues. The CDR3 sequence: CASSLDSTEAFF. CDR3 coding DNA: TGCGCCAGCAGTTTGGACAGCACTGAAGCTTTCTTT.

The chain joins TRBV27 to TRBJ2-1; 10 nucleotides match TRBD2. The trim removed 5 bases at V and 7 bases at J, leaving 2 bases unmatched. Germline V lookup: CDR1 MNHEY, CDR2 SMNVEV (reference sequence). The CDR3 totals 13 residues. CDR3 loop: CASSPSGGNEQFF. In nucleotides, the CDR3 is TGTGCCAGCAGTCCTAGCGGGGGAAATGAGCAGTTCTTC.

This chain links TRBV4-3 with TRBJ1-4; D remains unclear. Trimming stripped 0 bases from V and 4 bases from J, with 6 bases between. The CDR3 loop spans 14 amino acids. Germline CDR1 and CDR2: LGHNA and YSLEER. CDR3 sequence reads: CASSQEQINEKLFF. CDR3 in DNA: TGCGCCAGCAGCCAAGAGCAGATTAATGAAAAACTGTTTTTT.

The gene calls are TRBV5-4 and TRBJ2-3; D gene uncertain. Germline CDR1 and CDR2: SGHNT and YYREEE (reference sequence). V lost 0 bases, J lost 2 bases, and 16 bases lay in between. The CDR3 has 17 residues. In DNA, the CDR3 is TGTGCCAGCAGCTTGGCCAATAGGGCCTCAGACACAGATACGCAGTATTTT. Its protein product is CASSLANRASDTDTQYF.

The CDR3 nucleotides read TGTGCCAGCAGCCCGGAGGGGCATCAGCCCCAGCATTTT. Amino acids: CASSPEGHQPQHF. This chain links TRBV5-8 with TRBJ1-5; D is possibly TRBD1 (5 bases). Between the trimmed V and J ends, which lost 4 bases and 5 bases, there was a span of 10 bases. This CDR3 region has 13 residues. Per the germline V gene, CDR1 is SGHTS and CDR2 is YDEGEE.

This clone has more than one count but fewer than ten. The CDR3 here is CASRTALRSPLHF. The DNA of the CDR3 is TGTGCCAGCAGAACAGCTCTAAGGTCACCCCTCCACTTT. The chain uses TRBV6-5 and TRBJ1-6; no reliable D call. The germline V gene encodes CDR1 MNHEY and CDR2 SVGAGI. V lost 6 bases and J 10 bases, leaving 13 bases between the germline ends. The CDR3 contains 13 residues.

The gene calls are TRBV9 and TRBJ2-5; D gene ambiguous. In germline, CDR1 is SGDLS, CDR2 YYNGEE. Trimming stripped 0 bases from V and 9 bases from J, with 6 bases between. CDR3 length: 11 amino acids. CDR3: CASSVGRSQYF. CDR3 in DNA: TGTGCCAGCAGCGTAGGCCGCTCCCAGTACTTC.

The chain uses TRBV24-1 and TRBJ1-5; 8 bases are a match to TRBD1. The CDR3 has 15 residues. Per the germline V gene, CDR1 is KGHDR and CDR2 is SFDVKD. The V gene end was trimmed by 9 bases and the J gene end by 1 base; junction bases not matched to a gene: 7. CDR3 DNA: TGTGCCACCTCGGCGACAGGGGTAAGCAATCAGCCCCAGCATTTT. This encodes CATSATGVSNQPQHF.

The rearrangement joins TRBV28 to TRBJ1-1, with TRBD1 as a possible D gene (5 bases). The V and J ends lost 4 bases and 11 bases respectively, with 17 bases between them. The CDR3 is made up of 13 amino acids. Germline values: CDR1 MDHEN, CDR2 SYDVKM. The CDR3 region is CASSSGGTGEAFF. In DNA form, the CDR3 reads TGTGCCAGCAGTTCCGGGGGGACTGGGGAGGCTTTCTTT.

The gene calls are TRBV6-1 and TRBJ2-7; 7 positions match TRBD2. CDR3 length equals 14 residues. Germline loops: CDR1 MNHNS, CDR2 SASEGT. The V segment lost 3 bases and the J segment 4 bases; nucleotides outside the gene matches: 6. The CDR3 loop is CASSEGTKAYEQYF. The CDR3 DNA reads as TGTGCCAGCAGTGAGGGGACTAAGGCTTACGAGCAGTACTTC.

The rearrangement links TRBV27 to TRBJ2-7; 9 positions match TRBD1. CDR1 is MNHEY and CDR2 is SMNVEV in the germline V gene (reference sequence). The CDR3 is made up of 16 amino acids. V lost 6 bases and J lost 2; bases outside the gene matches: 11. This chain's CDR3 is CASSASPGTGTYEQYF. The DNA for the CDR3 is TGTGCCAGCAGCGCGTCCCCGGGGACAGGGACCTACGAGCAGTACTTC.

This chain connects TRBV6-5 to TRBJ1-4; D is unresolved. The CDR3 is made up of 13 amino acids. Germline-derived CDR1 and CDR2 are MNHEY and SVGAGI. The V end lost 10 bases, the J end lost 6 bases, and 15 bases lay between the germline ends. The CDR3 DNA reads TGTGCCACCCCAGCCACGCTCGATGAAAAACTGTTTTTT. Its translation is CATPATLDEKLFF.

The gene calls are TRBV5-1 and TRBJ2-3; D might be TRBD2 (6 bases). The CDR3 spans 13 residues. The V gene lost 4 bases and the J gene lost 6 bases, with 12 bases spanning the gap. CDR1 SGHRS and CDR2 YFSETQ come from the germline V gene. Written as DNA, the CDR3 is TGCGCCAGCAGCACCAACCGGGGGGATACGCAGTATTTT. Its translation: CASSTNRGDTQYF.

This clone has just one count. This chain uses TRBV18 with TRBJ1-1; 7 nucleotides agree with TRBD1. Germline V CDR1 and CDR2: KGHSH, LQKENI. V lost 6 bases to trimming and J lost 0 bases; unmatched junction nucleotides: 4. The CDR3 runs 14 residues. In DNA form, the CDR3 reads TGTGCCAGCTCGAACAGGGGCCTGAACACTGAAGCTTTCTTT. This sequence encodes CASSNRGLNTEAFF.

The CDR3 loop is CASSPSPGTEQYF. DNA of the CDR3: TGTGCCAGCAGCCCCTCCCCGGGGACCGAGCAGTACTTC. This rearrangement joins TRBV5-6 to TRBJ2-7; D is possibly TRBD1 or TRBD2 (5 bases each). V shed 4 bases and J shed 6 bases, with 14 bases lying between them. This CDR3 is built from 13 residues. Germline CDR1 SGHDT, CDR2 YYEEEE. The full variable domain, completed using reference TRBV5-6 and TRBJ2-7, is DAGVTQSPTHLIKTRGQQVTLRCSPKSGHDTVSWYQQALGQGPQFIFQYYEEEERQRGNFPDRFSGHQFPNYSSELNVNALLLGDSALYLCASSPSPGTEQYFGPGTRLTVT.

The chain couples TRBV28 to TRBJ2-3; the match to TRBD2 covers 12 bases. After removal of 0 bases from V and 3 bases from J, the junction contained 4 bases not matched to a gene. The CDR3 runs to 17 residues. Germline V gene lookup returns CDR1 MDHEN and CDR2 SYDVKM. In DNA form, the CDR3 reads TGTGCCAGCAGTTTATGGACTAGCGGGAGTGGGACAGATACGCAGTATTTT. Translating it yields CASSLWTSGSGTDTQYF.

V and J are TRBV5-1 and TRBJ2-1; 8 nucleotides align to TRBD1. Germline V CDR1 and CDR2: SGHRS, YFSETQ. The CDR3 loop spans 15 amino acids. The V gene end was trimmed by 2 bases and the J gene end by 5 bases; junction bases not matched to a gene: 6. In DNA, the CDR3 is TGCGCCAGCAGCTTCCGACAGGGGTACCACAATGAGCAGTTCTTC. Translated: CASSFRQGYHNEQFF.

This clone was seen a handful of times. V usage is TRBV30 and J usage is TRBJ1-1, with 9 bases lining up with TRBD1. Per germline, CDR1 GTSNPN and CDR2 SVGIG (reference sequence). CDR3 length equals 14 residues. The V segment lost 4 bases and the J segment 4 bases; nucleotides outside the gene matches: 7. The DNA for the CDR3 is TGTGCCTGGACCAAATTGACAGGGGGCACTGAAGCTTTCTTT. Protein: CAWTKLTGGTEAFF.

This clone was recorded once. The rearrangement joins TRBV7-2 to TRBJ2-7; tentative D call: TRBD1 (6 bases). Looked up from germline, CDR1 is SGHTA and CDR2 is FQGNSA. Trimming left V 5 bases short and J 0 bases short, with 17 bases between. The CDR3 has 16 amino acids. The CDR3 sequence is CASSPPAWGHSYEQYF. The CDR3 coding sequence is TGTGCCAGCAGCCCCCCGGCCTGGGGGCACTCCTACGAGCAGTACTTC.

This sequence joins TRBV7-9 and TRBJ2-1; 12 bases are a match to TRBD2. Germline V gene lookup returns CDR1 SEHNR and CDR2 FQNEAQ (reference sequence). The CDR3 covers 17 residues. The V segment lost 5 bases and the J segment 0 bases; nucleotides outside the gene matches: 5. The CDR3 reads CASSLGTSGFSYNEQFF. CDR3 nucleotide sequence: TGTGCCAGCAGCCTAGGGACTAGCGGGTTCTCCTACAATGAGCAGTTCTTC.

The chain has TRBV15 and TRBJ1-1, with a tentative D call TRBD1 (5 bases). V was clipped by 1 base and J by 0 bases, with 6 bases between them. This CDR3 spans 14 amino acids. Germline V lookup: CDR1 LNHNV, CDR2 YYDKDF (reference sequence). In DNA form, the CDR3 reads TGTGCCACCAGCAGAGGGGGGATGAACACTGAAGCTTTCTTT. Translating it yields CATSRGGMNTEAFF.

The rearrangement links TRBV19 to TRBJ2-1, with a weak D call TRBD1 (5 bases). V lost 3 bases and J lost 8, with 17 bases in between. Per germline, CDR1 LNHDA and CDR2 SQIVND (reference sequence). The CDR3 length is 15 residues. The chain's CDR3 is CASSIPRVLKDEQFF. The CDR3 nucleotides read TGTGCCAGTAGTATCCCCAGGGTATTGAAGGATGAGCAGTTCTTC.

This clone came up once. The genes are TRBV5-8 and TRBJ2-6; D not certain. The CDR3 covers 13 residues. The germline V gene encodes CDR1 SGHTS and CDR2 YDEGEE. V dropped 6 bases and J dropped 1 base, with 5 bases sitting between them. The CDR3: CASKKSGANVLTF. The CDR3, as DNA: TGTGCCAGCAAGAAGTCTGGGGCCAACGTCCTGACTTTC.

CDR3 nucleotide sequence: TGTGCCAGCCAATGGGCGGAAAACACCGGGGAGCTGTTTTTT. It codes for CASQWAENTGELFF. The chain recombines TRBV7-2 with TRBJ2-2, with D hard to call. Germline loops: CDR1 SGHTA, CDR2 FQGNSA. CDR3 length equals 14 residues. V was trimmed by 8 bases and J by 2 bases, leaving 12 bases between them.

The chain recombines TRBV3-1 (or the pseudogene TRBV3-2) with TRBJ2-1; D unresolved. The V and J ends lost 4 bases and 9 bases respectively, with 10 bases between them. The CDR3 sequence is 12 residues long. Per germline, CDR1 LGHDT and CDR2 YNNKEL (reference sequence). Written as DNA, the CDR3 is TGTGCCAGCAGCCTAGGCGTCGGTGAGCAGTTCTTC. It codes for CASSLGVGEQFF.

The V and J genes are TRBV7-9 and TRBJ1-4, with a tentative D call TRBD1 (5 bases). The CDR3 spans 18 residues. V was pared by 7 bases and J by 1 base, with 22 bases between. Germline lookup yields CDR1 SEHNR and CDR2 FQNEAQ (reference sequence). The CDR3 DNA is TGTGCCAGCAACCGCGCCAGAGGGGCTGATAGAACTAATGAAAAACTGTTTTTT. Protein: CASNRARGADRTNEKLFF.

This chain joins TRBV5-6 and TRBJ1-2; D is unresolved. Deletions cut 4 bases from V and 0 bases from J, with 13 bases between. The CDR3 totals 15 residues. Germline V gene data show CDR1 as SGHDT and CDR2 as YYEEEE. CDR3 protein: CASSPLVPTNYGYTF. CDR3 DNA: TGTGCCAGCAGCCCTCTAGTACCGACTAACTATGGCTACACCTTC.